These 22 T cell receptor beta chains originate from one sample sequenced in a study of T-cell memory formation after mild COVID-19. Each CDR3 protein is one row after TCRdb ran MiXCR on the 5' RACE reads. The sample has hundreds of thousands of distinct CDR3 sequences; around 21% are singletons. Sequencing used PBMCs or a T cell subset sorted from them (not recorded which). The receptors were gathered from an adult woman who had mild COVID-19 (a few samples of this study predate the infection). Cell type and time point are not known.

V gene TRBV5-1 combines with J gene TRBJ2-5; 7 nucleotides match TRBD2. The ends lost 1 base at V and 1 base at J; junction bases unmatched: 4. The CDR3 length is 15 residues. Germline V CDR1 and CDR2: SGHRS, YFSETQ. The CDR3 loop reads CASSLIPGGQETQYF. CDR3 coding DNA: TGCGCCAGCAGCTTGATCCCGGGAGGCCAAGAGACCCAGTACTTC.

This rearrangement joins TRBV20-1 to TRBJ2-7; D is unclear. The CDR3 is 12 amino acids. Germline CDR1 reads DFQATT; CDR2 reads SNEGSKA (reference sequence). The V and J ends lost 1 base and 2 bases respectively, with 6 bases between them. CDR3 protein: CSARVQPYEQYF. The CDR3 coding sequence is TGCAGTGCTAGAGTACAACCCTACGAGCAGTACTTC.

This chain uses TRBV12-3 or TRBV12-4 with TRBJ2-2; 8 nucleotides line up with TRBD2. V lost 5 bases to trimming and J lost 4 bases; unmatched junction nucleotides: 12. This CDR3 has 17 amino acids. This chain's CDR3 is CASSLDVVAGTTGELFF. CDR3 in DNA: TGTGCCAGCAGTCTCGATGTGGTAGCGGGGACCACCGGGGAGCTGTTTTTT.

This chain joins TRBV14 and TRBJ1-2, with 7 bases aligning to TRBD1. Trimming at V came to 4 bases and at J to 8 bases, leaving 10 bases not matched to a gene. This CDR3 is 14 amino acids long. The germline V gene encodes CDR1 SGHDN and CDR2 FVKESK. CDR3: CASSLGTAELGYTF. The CDR3 nucleotides read TGTGCCAGCAGCCTGGGGACAGCAGAACTAGGCTACACCTTC.

The rearrangement uses TRBV7-3 and TRBJ1-1; D gene unclear. CDR1 SGHTA and CDR2 FQGTGA come from the germline V gene. V was trimmed by 5 bases and J by 4 bases, leaving 14 bases between them. The CDR3 runs 14 residues. The CDR3 sequence: CASSTQVSGTEAFF. CDR3 DNA sequence: TGTGCCAGCAGCACCCAGGTTTCTGGCACTGAAGCTTTCTTT.

This rearrangement joins TRBV5-6 to TRBJ2-2; 7 bases are a match to TRBD1. Germline CDR1 is SGHDT and CDR2 is YYEEEE. Trimming cost V 0 bases and J 0 bases; bases outside gene matches: 2. The CDR3 is 16 amino acids. CDR3 residues: CASSLEGGTNTGELFF. DNA of the CDR3: TGTGCCAGCAGCTTGGAAGGGGGCACGAACACCGGGGAGCTGTTTTTT.

This rearrangement joins TRBV13 to TRBJ1-1; D remains unclear. Germline V gene sequence: CDR1 PRHDT, CDR2 FYEKMQ (reference sequence). V lost 5 bases and J lost 3, with 13 bases in between. This CDR3 region has 14 residues. CDR3: CASSPRPAHTEAFF. The CDR3 region has the DNA TGTGCCAGCAGCCCCCGCCCAGCACACACTGAAGCTTTCTTT.

J is TRBJ1-2 and V is TRBV4-1; 10 positions match TRBD1. The CDR3 loop spans 16 amino acids. Per germline, CDR1 MGHRA and CDR2 YSYEKL. After removal of 1 base from V and 3 bases from J, the junction contained 5 bases not matched to a gene. The CDR3 loop reads CASSQGWDRGDYGYTF. The DNA for the CDR3 is TGCGCCAGCAGCCAAGGCTGGGACAGGGGTGACTATGGCTACACCTTC.

This clonotype was seen only a few times. The rearrangement joins TRBV7-6 to TRBJ2-2; D not resolved. Trimming left V 10 bases short and J 8 bases short, with 20 bases between. The CDR3 has 14 amino acids. Germline CDR1 is SGHVS and CDR2 is FNYEAQ. The CDR3 loop is CATSDLITPGELFF. The DNA of the CDR3 is TGTGCCACCTCAGACCTAATTACACCGGGGGAGCTGTTTTTT. Together with reference TRBV7-6 and TRBJ2-2, the CDR3 gives the full variable domain: GAGVSQSPRYKVTKRGQDVALRCDPISGHVSLYWYRQALGQGPEFLTYFNYEAQQDKSGLPNDRFSAERPEGSISTLTIQRTEQRDSAMYRCATSDLITPGELFFGEGSRLTVL.

The chain employs TRBV2 and TRBJ2-7, with D perhaps given as TRBD1 or TRBD2 (5 bases each). V was shortened by 7 bases and J by 3 bases, with 16 bases between the two germline ends. Germline CDR1 is SNHLY and CDR2 is FYNNEI. This CDR3 region has 14 residues. CDR3 nucleotides: TGTGCCAGCACAGGGACCAGGGCCAGCTACGAGCAGTACTTC. As protein: CASTGTRASYEQYF.

This clonotype has at least ten counts. The gene calls are TRBV5-1 and TRBJ2-7; D possibly corresponds to TRBD1 (6 bases). In germline, CDR1 is SGHRS, CDR2 YFSETQ. This CDR3 has 13 amino acids. The V end was cut by 4 bases, the J end by 4 bases, with 12 bases between. The CDR3 region has the DNA TGCGCCAGCAGCCTCGACAGGAATTACGAGCAGTACTTC. Amino acid sequence: CASSLDRNYEQYF.

This clonotype has only a few counts. The rearrangement links TRBV12-3 or TRBV12-4 to TRBJ2-3; the D is unclear. This CDR3 comprises 14 residues. V lost 5 bases and J lost 2, with 11 bases in between. CDR3 region: CASSRRQITDTQYF. CDR3 sequence (DNA): TGTGCCAGCAGTCGTCGTCAAATCACAGATACGCAGTATTTT.

The chain employs TRBV12-3 or TRBV12-4 and TRBJ1-5; D remains unclear. This CDR3 region has 14 residues. Trimming pared 6 bases from V and 3 bases from J, leaving 12 bases between. CDR3 amino acids: CASRLDGYNQPQHF. The CDR3 DNA reads TGTGCCAGCAGACTGGACGGCTACAATCAGCCCCAGCATTTT.

The chain uses TRBV24-1 and TRBJ2-5, with D unclear. Trimming left V 3 bases short and J 7 bases short, with 17 bases between. Germline-derived CDR1 and CDR2 are KGHDR and SFDVKD. This CDR3 contains 15 residues. The CDR3 here is CATSDNETPTGTQYF. The CDR3 DNA reads as TGTGCCACCAGTGATAACGAGACCCCCACTGGGACCCAGTACTTC.

V gene TRBV7-2 combines with J gene TRBJ2-1, with D perhaps matching TRBD2 (6 bases). CDR3 length: 15 residues. Germline CDR1 reads SGHTA; CDR2 reads FQGNSA. The ends were cut back, 2 bases at V and 8 bases at J, with 16 bases in the middle. The CDR3 sequence is CASSLSAGSRYEQFF. CDR3 nucleotide sequence: TGTGCCAGCAGCTTATCGGCGGGGAGTAGGTATGAGCAGTTCTTC.

This clonotype was seen a handful of times. The rearrangement uses TRBV24-1 and TRBJ2-3; D is perhaps TRBD1 (6 bases). The CDR3 is made up of 15 amino acids. Germline-derived CDR1 and CDR2 are KGHDR and SFDVKD. Trimming removed 4 bases from V and 5 bases from J, with 15 bases in between. The DNA for the CDR3 is TGTGCCACCAGTGAGGTGGGCCAGGGGTTAGATACGCAGTATTTT. Encoded protein: CATSEVGQGLDTQYF.

This clonotype was seen only a few times. The chain carries TRBV5-1 and TRBJ2-7; D ambiguous. The germline V gene has CDR1 SGHRS and CDR2 YFSETQ. Trimming shortened V by 0 bases and J by 0 bases, and 10 bases separated the two germline ends. The CDR3 has 15 residues. The CDR3, as DNA: TGCGCCAGCAGCTTGGCACAGTGGAGCTCCTACGAGCAGTACTTC. This sequence encodes CASSLAQWSSYEQYF.

This clonotype was detected a few times. The chain has TRBV7-2 and TRBJ2-1, with 12 positions matching TRBD2. The germline V gene has CDR1 SGHTA and CDR2 FQGNSA. The trim removed 5 bases at V and 8 bases at J, leaving 7 bases unmatched. The CDR3 length is 15 residues. CDR3 DNA sequence: TGTGCCAGCAGCCCCCCTCTAGCGGGAGGGGATGAGCAGTTCTTC. It is translated as CASSPPLAGGDEQFF.

This clonotype was seen a few times. CDR3 DNA: TGTGCCAGCACAAGAGTTTCCTACAATGAGCAGTTCTTC. It encodes CASTRVSYNEQFF. The chain uses TRBV7-9 and TRBJ2-1, with D uncertain. The germline V gene encodes CDR1 SEHNR and CDR2 FQNEAQ (reference sequence). The CDR3 runs 13 residues. Trimming took 7 bases from V and 1 from J, leaving 8 bases between them. Full variable domain (remainder filled in from reference TRBV7-9 and TRBJ2-1): DTGVSQNPRHKITKRGQNVTFRCDPISEHNRLYWYRQTLGQGPEFLTYFQNEAQLEKSRLLSDRFSAERPKGSFSTLEIQRTEQGDSAMYLCASTRVSYNEQFFGPGTRLTVL.

The chain combines TRBV6-2 or TRBV6-3 with TRBJ2-1, with TRBD2 matching 9 bases. Germline loops: CDR1 MNHEY, CDR2 SVGEGT. CDR3 size: 14 residues. With V trimmed by 5 bases and J by 9 bases, 8 bases remained unmatched. The CDR3 region has the DNA TGTGCCAGCAGTGTGGAGCGGGGGGTTTCTGAGCAGTTCTTC. Translating gives CASSVERGVSEQFF.

This clonotype appeared a few times. The V call is TRBV4-2, the J call TRBJ2-7; D might be TRBD2 (5 bases). With 1 base removed from V and 0 bases from J, the gap between germline ends came to 10 bases. CDR3 length equals 15 residues. Germline CDR1 and CDR2: LGHNA and YNFKEQ. CDR3 loop: CASSQGEGYSYEQYF. DNA of the CDR3: TGTGCCAGCAGCCAAGGTGAGGGCTACTCCTACGAGCAGTACTTC.

In its sample, this clonotype was seen a few times. The V call is TRBV9, the J call TRBJ1-3; D unresolved. The CDR3 is 16 residues long. V gave up 3 bases and J gave up 2 bases, with 15 bases separating them. From germline, CDR1 is SGDLS and CDR2 YYNGEE. CDR3 protein: CASSAHGSGTGNTIYF. As DNA, the CDR3 is TGTGCCAGCAGCGCCCACGGATCAGGCACTGGAAACACCATATATTTT.